The clone carrying this T cell receptor (beta chain) appeared a few times. For TCRbeta, the library was prepared with unique molecular identifiers. TCRdb fed the PCR reads into MiXCR, producing one record per CDR3 protein. This sample yields more than 3,500 distinct CDR3 sequences, of which roughly a fifth are seen a single time; around 47% belongs to the top ten. This specimen belongs to a study of T-cell reconstitution after alpha-beta-depleted transplantation in children. The sequence was obtained from a male patient aged 2 to 9 who had a stem cell transplant for acute lymphoblastic leukemia, so the T cells may come from the graft donor. This specimen was PBMCs, mostly from graft donor cells, taken 180 days after TCRalphabeta/CD19-depleted stem cell transplant.

The CDR3 nucleotides read TGTGCCGCCTTTTATTCGGGACAGGGGAAGTTCTTC. Translated: CAAFYSGQGKFF. This chain links TRBV6-9 with TRBJ2-1; TRBD1 agrees at 10 bases. V dropped 11 bases and J dropped 14; count of bases not matched to a gene: 12. This CDR3 is 12 amino acids long. Germline CDR1 MNHGY, CDR2 SVAAGI.